This T cell receptor beta chain was sequenced for a study of regulatory T cells in long-lasting Graves disease. Germline V gene data show CDR1 as SGHTA and CDR2 as FQGNSA. This CDR3 has 15 residues. V shed 5 bases and J shed 7 bases, with 21 bases lying between them. This clonotype occurred a few times. Time point denoted: persistent/refractory GD, antithyroid drugs over 5 years with positive TRAb. PBMCs provided the RNA from which the TCR library was made. As a group, patients came from one endocrinology department in Xi'an, China. Researchers made TCR beta libraries by using iRepertoire HTBI primers and running Arm-PCR on CDR3 regions. TCRdb reprocessed the multiplex PCR reads with MiXCR, giving one entry per CDR3 protein. The sample lists 400,000 to 600,000 distinct CDR3 sequences, around a fifth occurring once.

This TCR came from a female donor with Graves disease. Sequenced here: peripheral blood mononuclear cells (PBMCs), sampled when the disease was refractory, from a patient treated with antithyroid drugs. This chain uses TRBV7-2 with TRBJ2-7; D remains ambiguous. The CDR3 DNA reads as TGTGCCAGCAGCCTATCTGGGCAGGTTCTCGGAGAGCAGTACTTC. It encodes CASSLSGQVLGEQYF.